This T cell receptor (beta chain) appears in the sequencing data of a study of blood T cell repertoires in COVID-19. Per the original data handling: Reference gene primer amplification yielded estimated nucleated cell counts. Sequenced by immunoSEQ multiplex PCR; TCRdb stores in-frame clones only, minus some. That table is the source of V, J and clone size, and D and trimming were worked out from the DNA. The sample includes 150,000 to 200,000 clones, approximately 80% of them seen just once. Those who participated ranged in age from roughly 18 to 90 years and resided in approximately 23 US areas. Clinical history reported by participants formed the basis on which cohorts were assigned. Symptom resolution, clearance, or two negative PCRs marked the recovered donors of Cohort 3. The CDR3 covers 17 residues. CDR1 is MDHEN, CDR2 SYDVKM, per germline. V shed 0 bases and J shed 2 bases, with 14 bases lying between them.

This clone was observed a few times. The rearrangement links TRBV28 to TRBJ1-5; the D gene is possibly TRBD1 (6 bases). What was sequenced was PBMCs or T cells enriched from blood (not recorded which). This clonotype was obtained from a man aged 45-65 years who had recovered from COVID-19. The CDR3 sequence is CASSLWARGSGNQPQHF. CDR3 nucleotide sequence: TGTGCCAGCAGTTTATGGGCCAGGGGTTCTGGCAATCAGCCCCAGCATTTT. The full variable domain, in which reference TRBV28 and TRBJ1-5 provide the parts outside the CDR3, is DVKVTQSSRYLVKRTGEKVFLECVQDMDHENMFWYRQDPGLGLRLIYFSYDVKMKEKGDIPEGYSVSREKKERFSLILESASTNQTSMYLCASSLWARGSGNQPQHFGDGTRLSIL.